This TCR beta chain was recovered during a study of OX40 agonist ivuxolimab in advanced cancers. In the case of this clone: Antigen: not known.

Generated by immunoSEQ multiplex PCR, the TCRdb table keeps only in-frame clones and is missing some. The table records 75,000 to 90,000 clones, 92% of them present only once. Findings of the study overall: At doses 0.1 to 3.0 mg/kg, CD4+ and CD8+ clones expanded.

V was cut by 5 bases and J by 10 bases, with 9 bases left in between. Germline V gene sequence: CDR1 SGHAT, CDR2 FQNNGV. CDR3 length: 11 residues. The TCR originated in an adult with an advanced solid tumor such as melanoma, head and neck, liver or kidney cancer. This specimen was CD4+ or CD8+ T cells sorted from blood, taken in a trial of the OX40 agonist ivuxolimab. This chain uses TRBV11-2 with TRBJ2-1; no firm D call. Here the CDR3 reads CASSLYGEQFF. The CDR3 DNA follows: TGTGCCAGCAGCCTATATGGGGAGCAGTTCTTC.